This T cell receptor beta chain was identified during a study of OX40 agonist ivuxolimab in advanced cancers. This clone was detected a few times. TCRdb keeps only in-frame clones here, not all; method: immunoSEQ multiplex PCR. The repertoire holds approximately 74,000 clones, with around 80% as singletons. This clonotype was obtained from an adult with an advanced solid tumor such as melanoma, head and neck, liver or kidney cancer. Sequenced material: CD4+ or CD8+ T cells sorted from blood, taken in a trial of the OX40 agonist ivuxolimab.

The DNA of the CDR3 is TGCGCCAGCAGCTTCGTTCCCCCGGGACTAGTTGTTGAGCAGTTCTTC. Translation gives CASSFVPPGLVVEQFF. The V gene is TRBV4-1, the J gene TRBJ2-1, with 8 bases fitting TRBD2. Germline V gene lookup returns CDR1 MGHRA and CDR2 YSYEKL. V shed 5 bases, J shed 9 bases, and the junction held 15 bases outside the gene matches. The CDR3 has 16 residues.